The rows below give T cell receptor beta chains drawn from one sample of a study of T cell responses to AZD1222 COVID-19 vaccine. Measured with immunoSEQ multiplex PCR; TCRdb has only the in-frame clones, and not every one. Of 97,000 or so clones in the sample, 84% were seen once. The material sequenced was peripheral blood, taken on day 0 of AZD1222 vaccination. The receptors derive from an adult in good health. Each CDR3 is given with its conserved first and last residue. Each record gives: CDR3 length, D gene, J gene, clone size, V gene, CDR3 protein, CDR3 DNA. A D gene is named only where the DNA matches it firmly. Clone size, where shown, is once, few, many, or a class for clones that have expanded.

13 | - | TRBJ1-1 | - | TRBV6-2/TRBV6-3 | CASSSRERTEAFF | TGTGCCAGCAGTTCGAGGGAGCGGACTGAAGCTTTCTTT
14 | - | TRBJ1-2 | - | TRBV19 | CASHDVGGNYGYTF | TGTGCCAGCCACGACGTTGGGGGAAACTATGGCTACACCTTC
16 | - | TRBJ1-4 | - | TRBV19 | CASSSLKGRANEKLFF | TGTGCCAGTAGTAGTCTAAAGGGGAGGGCTAATGAAAAACTGTTTTTT
16 | - | TRBJ1-5 | - | TRBV19 | CASSPHGGNSNQPQHF | TGTGCCAGTAGTCCCCATGGGGGGAATAGCAATCAGCCCCAGCATTTT
13 | - | TRBJ1-2 | - | TRBV6-5 | CASTKGVWYGYTF | TGTGCCAGCACTAAAGGGGTCTGGTATGGCTACACCTTC
15 | - | TRBJ1-3 | once | TRBV19 | CASSRTTISGNTIYF | TGTGCCAGTAGTAGGACAACCATCTCTGGAAACACCATATATTTT
13 | - | TRBJ1-5 | few | TRBV7-8 | CASSLGVSAPQHF | TGTGCCAGCAGCTTAGGGGTAAGCGCGCCCCAGCATTTT
17 | - | TRBJ2-2 | - | TRBV7-3 | CASSLNGLARNTGELFF | TGTGCCAGCAGCTTAAATGGGCTAGCGAGAAACACCGGGGAGCTGTTTTTT
16 | - | TRBJ1-1 | - | TRBV5-1 | CASSSDTGLLTTEAFF | TGCGCCAGCAGCTCGGACACAGGGCTTTTGACCACTGAAGCTTTCTTT
13 | - | TRBJ1-3 | - | TRBV12-3/TRBV12-4 | CASSSWGANTIYF | TGTGCCAGCAGTTCTTGGGGAGCAAACACCATATATTTT
14 | - | TRBJ1-1 | few | TRBV7-2 | CASSRRDVITEAFF | TGTGCCAGCAGCCGCAGGGATGTAATCACTGAAGCTTTCTTT
14 | - | TRBJ1-2 | - | TRBV5-1 | CASRYSSEPRGYTF | TGCGCCAGCCGATACTCCTCCGAACCTCGCGGCTACACCTTC
16 | TRBD2 | TRBJ2-1 | - | TRBV4-1 | CASSQALAGPLGEQFF | TGCGCCAGCAGCCAAGCTCTAGCGGGACCCCTCGGGGAGCAGTTCTTC
12 | - | TRBJ2-5 | - | TRBV5-4 | CASSLERKTQYF | TGTGCCAGCAGCTTGGAGAGGAAGACCCAGTACTTC
14 | - | TRBJ1-5 | - | TRBV5-6 | CASSLTVSTQPQHF | TGTGCCAGCAGCTTGACAGTTTCAACTCAGCCCCAGCATTTT
15 | TRBD1 | TRBJ2-7 | - | TRBV10-1 | CASSDHTRGTYEQYF | TGCGCCAGCAGTGACCACACCAGGGGGACGTACGAGCAGTACTTC
14 | TRBD1 | TRBJ2-5 | - | TRBV5-1 | CASSLTGFPETQYF | TGCGCCAGCAGCCTGACAGGGTTCCCAGAGACCCAGTACTTC
15 | - | TRBJ2-2 | - | TRBV7-2 | CASSPRQGGTGELFF | TGTGCCAGCAGCCCCCGGCAGGGGGGCACCGGGGAGCTGTTTTTT
15 | - | TRBJ1-2 | - | TRBV9 | CASSLGDDSRYGYTF | TGTGCCAGCAGCTTGGGCGATGACAGCCGCTATGGCTACACCTTC
15 | TRBD1 | TRBJ2-1 | - | TRBV7-2 | CASSAAGGAFNEQFF | TGTGCCAGCAGCGCCGCAGGGGGAGCGTTCAATGAGCAGTTCTTC
14 | - | TRBJ1-3 | once | TRBV28 | CASSSTYSGNTIYF | TGTGCCAGCAGTTCTACGTACTCTGGAAACACCATATATTTT
15 | - | TRBJ2-3 | - | TRBV9 | CASSLDVRSTDTQYF | TGTGCCAGCAGCCTGGACGTGAGGAGCACAGATACGCAGTATTTT
13 | TRBD1 | TRBJ1-2 | - | TRBV2 | CATQGQGAYGYTF | TGTGCCACCCAGGGACAGGGGGCCTATGGCTACACCTTC
16 | - | TRBJ1-3 | - | TRBV28 | CASSLGGRSSGNTIYF | TGTGCCAGCAGTTTAGGCGGGCGAAGCTCTGGAAACACCATATATTTT
17 | - | TRBJ1-1 | - | TRBV11-3 | CASSPLRDGHLSTEAFF | TGTGCCAGCAGCCCACTCAGGGACGGTCATTTGAGCACTGAAGCTTTCTTT
15 | TRBD2 | TRBJ2-1 | few | TRBV27 | CASSFLAGGSNEQFF | TGTGCCAGCAGTTTCTTAGCGGGAGGATCCAATGAGCAGTTCTTC
15 | - | TRBJ1-2 | - | TRBV6-5 | CASDTTTSFSYGYTF | TGTGCCAGCGACACAACCACCAGCTTTTCCTATGGCTACACCTTC
14 | - | TRBJ2-2 | - | TRBV10-1 | CASSESVPPGELFF | TGCGCCAGCAGTGAGTCCGTCCCTCCCGGGGAGCTGTTTTTT
14 | - | TRBJ1-5 | - | TRBV7-2 | CASSEEGSRQPQHF | TGTGCCAGCAGCGAAGAGGGGTCGCGTCAGCCCCAGCATTTT
15 | - | TRBJ2-1 | few | TRBV9 | CASSVIGGQGNEQFF | TGTGCCAGCAGCGTGATCGGGGGCCAGGGGAATGAGCAGTTCTTC
13 | - | TRBJ1-2 | - | TRBV12-3/TRBV12-4 | CASSLPGLYGYTF | TGTGCCAGCAGTCTCCCTGGCCTTTATGGCTACACCTTC
15 | TRBD2 | TRBJ2-7 | - | TRBV2 | CASSEQAGVLHEQYF | TGTGCCAGCAGTGAACAGGCGGGGGTTCTCCACGAGCAGTACTTC
13 | TRBD1 | TRBJ1-1 | - | TRBV28 | CASTQGGWTEAFF | TGCGCCAGCACACAGGGGGGTTGGACTGAAGCTTTCTTT
14 | - | TRBJ1-3 | - | TRBV7-9 | CASSPPRVGNTIYF | TGTGCCAGCAGCCCCCCCAGGGTAGGAAACACCATATATTTT
15 | TRBD2 | TRBJ2-7 | - | TRBV9 | CASSVGLAGVNEQYF | TGTGCCAGCAGCGTAGGACTAGCGGGAGTTAACGAGCAGTACTTC
18 | TRBD2 | TRBJ2-3 | - | TRBV5-1 | CASSFPNGTSGVTDTQYF | TGCGCCAGCAGCTTCCCGAACGGGACTAGCGGGGTCACAGATACGCAGTATTTT
13 | - | TRBJ2-5 | - | TRBV5-1 | CASSPDSKETQYF | TGCGCCAGCAGCCCGGACAGCAAAGAGACCCAGTACTTC
13 | - | TRBJ1-2 | - | TRBV9 | CASSVDPNYGYTF | TGTGCCAGCAGCGTAGACCCCAACTATGGCTACACCTTC
17 | - | TRBJ2-3 | - | TRBV3-1/TRBV3-2 | CASSQARVQGRTDTQYF | TGTGCCAGCAGCCAAGCCAGGGTGCAAGGCCGCACAGATACGCAGTATTTT
15 | - | TRBJ1-3 | few | TRBV5-6 | CASSWGLVSGNTIYF | TGTGCCAGCAGCTGGGGGCTGGTCTCTGGAAACACCATATATTTT
11 | - | TRBJ1-1 | - | TRBV29-1 | CSAADSWGAFF | TGCAGCGCGGCGGACAGTTGGGGAGCTTTCTTT
14 | - | TRBJ1-4 | - | TRBV11-3 | CASSFTDSHEKLFF | TGTGCCAGCAGCTTTACAGATAGCCATGAAAAACTGTTTTTT